The source of this T cell receptor (beta chain) is a study of CD8+CD57+ T cells in acquired aplastic anemia. Study-level findings and limits: Roughly 29 was the count of CD8+ CDR3 sequences that patients shared with controls.

CDR3 and TCR beta VDJ profiling relied on a genomic DNA template. TCRdb re-called the reads through MiXCR, storing one row per CDR3 protein. The sample lists about 58,000 distinct CDR3 sequences, approximately 52% occurring once. Sequencing involved patients with CD8+CD57+ cell expansion previously shown by flow cytometry. When blood sampling took place, the patients had received no therapy. Germline-derived CDR1 and CDR2 are LGHNA and YSLEER. The CDR3 runs 11 residues. Comments on this clonotype: No antigen is known for it. The germline gene is not matched at one end of the junction; a read error may be the cause.

The source is a human donor with aplastic anemia. This chain links TRBV4-3 with TRBJ1-4; D unclear. Sequences were obtained from sorted CD4+, CD8+, or CD8+CD57+ T cells (not recorded which) from PBMCs. CDR3 in amino acids: CASSQGLLEGF. As DNA, the CDR3 is TGCGCCAGCAGCCAAGGTCTGTTGGAGGGTTTT.